This entry concerns a single T cell receptor beta chain. The antigen remains undetermined. CDR1 is SGHTA and CDR2 is FQGNSA in the germline V gene. V was pared by 0 bases and J by 2 bases, with 5 bases between. The CDR3 is made up of 14 amino acids. PCR involved 60 Vbeta and 13 Jbeta primers. Repertoires were generated with immunoSEQ multiplex PCR, while TCRdb's copy carries only in-frame clones and drops some. Recorded for this sample: about 67,000 clones. This record belongs to a study of cytomegalovirus exposure and HLA in healthy donors. Findings and caveats of the study: A list of 150 to 200 TCR beta chains associated with cytomegalovirus was given.

This receptor was identified in a woman between 40 and 55 years old in good health and CMV-seropositive. V and J are TRBV7-2 and TRBJ1-3; D ambiguous. The sequenced sample consisted of PBMCs. The DNA for the CDR3 is TGTGCCAGCAGCTTAGCCGGGGCTGGAAACACCATATATTTT. The encoded protein is CASSLAGAGNTIYF. Supplemented by reference TRBV7-2 and TRBJ1-3, the full variable domain reads GAGVSQSPSNKVTEKGKDVELRCDPISGHTALYWYRQSLGQGLEFLIYFQGNSAPDKSGLPSDRFSAERTGGSVSTLTIQRTQQEDSAVYLCASSLAGAGNTIYFGEGSWLTVV.